One sample yielded the 27 T cell receptor beta chains listed below, sequenced in a study of memory CD4+ T cells and cytomegalovirus serostatus. The sort gate was single viable CD3+CD4+CD8-CD45RO+ cells for memory CD4+ T cells. The table came from immunoSEQ multiplex PCR; TCRdb's copy has only in-frame clones and leaves some out. This sample carries 35,000 to 45,000 clones, around three quarters of them seen once, and the ten largest clones take around 1.1%. Material for sequencing was memory CD4+ T cells from blood. Receptors originate from an adult in good health and CMV-seronegative.

V is TRBV10-3 and J is TRBJ2-3, with D possibly TRBD2 on 6 matching bases. Trimming stripped 6 bases from V and 3 bases from J, with 10 bases between. The CDR3 contains 13 residues. The germline gives CDR1 ENHRY, CDR2 SYGVKD. CDR3 region: CAIREEGTDTQYF. Here the CDR3 DNA reads TGTGCCATCAGGGAGGAGGGGACAGATACGCAGTATTTT.

This sequence joins TRBV19 and TRBJ2-1; D possibly corresponds to TRBD2 (5 bases). V was clipped by 4 bases and J by 0 bases, with 10 bases between them. The CDR3 contains 15 residues. CDR1 is LNHDA, CDR2 SQIVND, per germline (reference sequence). For the CDR3, the DNA is TGTGCCAGTAGTACGCCGAGGGTCTCCTACAATGAGCAGTTCTTC. The encoded protein is CASSTPRVSYNEQFF.

The rearrangement joins TRBV19 to TRBJ1-2; tentatively, D is TRBD1 (6 bases). V lost 5 bases and J lost 7, with 14 bases in between. Germline CDR1 is LNHDA and CDR2 is SQIVND (reference sequence). The CDR3 spans 13 residues. The CDR3 region is CASSLQGARGYTF. Written as DNA, the CDR3 is TGTGCCAGTAGTCTACAGGGCGCTCGTGGCTACACCTTC.

V is TRBV11-2 and J is TRBJ1-2; the match to TRBD1 covers 7 bases. This CDR3 is built from 14 residues. Germline CDR1 is SGHAT and CDR2 is FQNNGV. V was clipped by 1 base and J by 4 bases; unmatched bases: 3. The CDR3: CASSLGGTAYGYTF. The CDR3 DNA reads as TGTGCCAGCAGCTTAGGAGGGACAGCCTATGGCTACACCTTC. The entire variable domain, with the rest obtained from reference TRBV11-2 and TRBJ1-2, is as follows: EAGVAQSPRYKIIEKRQSVAFWCNPISGHATLYWYQQILGQGPKLLIQFQNNGVVDDSQLPKDRFSAERLKGVDSTLKIQPAKLEDSAVYLCASSLGGTAYGYTFGSGTRLTVV.

This clone has more than one count but fewer than ten. The chain is built from TRBV5-4 and TRBJ2-6; D possibly corresponds to TRBD1 (5 bases). Trimming removed 0 bases from V and 0 bases from J, with 7 bases in between. The CDR3 length is 16 residues. Germline CDR1 reads SGHNT; CDR2 reads YYREEE (reference sequence). The CDR3 region is CASSLDRSSGANVLTF. DNA for the CDR3: TGTGCCAGCAGCTTGGACAGGAGCTCTGGGGCCAACGTCCTGACTTTC. The variable domain in full, completed from reference TRBV5-4 and TRBJ2-6, reads ETGVTQSPTHLIKTRGQQVTLRCSSQSGHNTVSWYQQALGQGPQFIFQYYREEENGRGNFPPRFSGLQFPNYSSELNVNALELDDSALYLCASSLDRSSGANVLTFGAGSRLTVL.

V and J are TRBV5-1 and TRBJ1-1; maybe TRBD1 (5 bases). V lost 0 bases and J lost 0, with 9 bases in between. The germline CDR1 and CDR2 sequences are SGHRS and YFSETQ. The CDR3 consists of 15 residues. The CDR3 here is CASSLVGGMNTEAFF. Here the CDR3 DNA reads TGCGCCAGCAGCTTGGTGGGGGGTATGAACACTGAAGCTTTCTTT.

V gene TRBV15 combines with J gene TRBJ2-5, with D possibly being TRBD1 or TRBD2 (5 bases each). This CDR3 has 16 residues. Germline loops: CDR1 LNHNV, CDR2 YYDKDF (reference sequence). The ends were cut back, 0 bases at V and 1 base at J, with 12 bases in the middle. CDR3 nucleotides: TGTGCCACCAGCAGAGATGGGGGAACCGTCCAAGAGACCCAGTACTTC. This encodes CATSRDGGTVQETQYF. Full variable domain (rest looked up from reference TRBV15 and TRBJ2-5): DAMVIQNPRYQVTQFGKPVTLSCSQTLNHNVMYWYQQKSSQAPKLLFHYYDKDFNNEADTPDNFQSRRPNTSFCFLDIRSPGLGDTAMYLCATSRDGGTVQETQYFGPGTRLLVL.

The chain employs TRBV6-1 and TRBJ2-5, with unresolved D. The ends were cut back, 2 bases at V and 7 bases at J, with 11 bases in the middle. This CDR3 has 13 residues. Germline CDR1 reads MNHNS; CDR2 reads SASEGT. CDR3 loop: CASSEQGSGTQYF. The CDR3 DNA follows: TGTGCCAGCAGTGAACAAGGGTCCGGGACCCAGTACTTC.

This chain uses TRBV19 with TRBJ1-4, with D perhaps matching TRBD1 (6 bases). This CDR3 comprises 13 residues. V was clipped by 3 bases and J by 11 bases, with 13 bases between them. The germline V gene has CDR1 LNHDA and CDR2 SQIVND (reference sequence). The CDR3 nucleotides read TGTGCCAGTAGTATTGACAGAGGACAGAAACTGTTTTTT. Translated: CASSIDRGQKLFF. Filled out from reference TRBV19 and TRBJ1-4, the complete variable domain reads DGGITQSPKYLFRKEGQNVTLSCEQNLNHDAMYWYRQDPGQGLRLIYYSQIVNDFQKGDIAEGYSVSREKKESFPLTVTSAQKNPTAFYLCASSIDRGQKLFFGSGTQLSVL.

This chain uses TRBV25-1 with TRBJ2-1; TRBD2 matches 7 bases. This CDR3 has 13 amino acids. V dropped 7 bases and J dropped 6; count of bases not matched to a gene: 6. The germline V gene encodes CDR1 MGHDK and CDR2 SYGVNS. The CDR3 region is CASIRSGSNEQFF. The CDR3 DNA follows: TGTGCCAGCATTCGTAGCGGGTCCAATGAGCAGTTCTTC.

The J gene is TRBJ2-5, the V gene TRBV11-3, with 14 bases identical to TRBD2. Germline V gives CDR1 SGHNT, CDR2 YENEEA. The CDR3 runs 15 residues. Germline trimming cut 4 bases from V and 4 bases from J; bases unmatched to any gene: 2. The CDR3 spells CASSSGTSGGETQYF. CDR3 nucleotides: TGTGCCAGCAGCTCAGGGACTAGCGGGGGAGAGACCCAGTACTTC.

This clone occurred once. V and J are TRBV5-1 and TRBJ2-1; 9 positions match TRBD1. Germline loops: CDR1 SGHRS, CDR2 YFSETQ. The CDR3 covers 15 residues. V was clipped by 4 bases and J by 4 bases; unmatched bases: 6. CDR3 DNA: TGCGCCAGCAGCCCAGGACAGGGGTATTACAATGAGCAGTTCTTC. Protein sequence: CASSPGQGYYNEQFF.

Worth noting for this clone: The sample has other DNA sequences that encode this CDR3 too. In DNA, the CDR3 is TGCGCCAGCAGCCCACTAGCGGGAGGGCCCTACGAGCAGTACTTC. Protein sequence: CASSPLAGGPYEQYF. The chain joins TRBV5-1 to TRBJ2-7, with 13 nucleotides matching TRBD2. The germline V gene encodes CDR1 SGHRS and CDR2 YFSETQ. There are 15 residues in the CDR3. V was clipped by 4 bases and J by 2 bases; unmatched bases: 3. The full variable domain, its missing parts supplied by reference TRBV5-1 and TRBJ2-7, is KAGVTQTPRYLIKTRGQQVTLSCSPISGHRSVSWYQQTPGQGLQFLFEYFSETQRNKGNFPGRFSGRQFSNSRSEMNVSTLELGDSALYLCASSPLAGGPYEQYFGPGTRLTVT.

The chain is built from TRBV11-2 and TRBJ2-5; TRBD2 is a possible D gene (6 bases). The V and J ends lost 6 bases and 2 bases respectively, with 19 bases between them. The CDR3 sequence is 16 residues long. Germline CDR1 SGHAT, CDR2 FQNNGV. CDR3 protein: CASRYIGGRAQETQYF. The CDR3, as DNA: TGTGCCAGCAGATATATCGGGGGAAGGGCTCAAGAGACCCAGTACTTC.

Here the CDR3 reads CASSFGASGANVLTF. CDR3 nucleotides: TGTGCCAGCAGTTTCGGGGCATCCGGGGCCAACGTCCTGACTTTC. The J gene is TRBJ2-6, the V gene TRBV2; D assignment may be TRBD1 or TRBD2 (5 bases each). The V end lost 5 bases, the J end lost 4 bases, and 12 bases lay between the germline ends. This CDR3 contains 15 residues. Per the germline V gene, CDR1 is SNHLY and CDR2 is FYNNEI.

The CDR3 loop reads CASSSAGQGGDGYTF. The CDR3 bases are TGTGCCAGCAGTTCCGCGGGACAGGGGGGGGATGGCTACACCTTC. This chain uses TRBV28 with TRBJ1-2, with TRBD1 matching over 11 bases. The length of the CDR3 is 15 residues. V trimming: 4 bases; J trimming: 6 bases; junction bases outside the gene matches: 7. Germline V gene lookup returns CDR1 MDHEN and CDR2 SYDVKM.

CDR3 loop: CSAGGPYGYTF. For the CDR3, the DNA is TGCAGTGCGGGAGGTCCCTATGGCTACACCTTC. The chain joins TRBV20-1 to TRBJ1-2, with D hard to call. V was cut by 6 bases and J by 4 bases, with 9 bases left in between. Germline V CDR1 and CDR2: DFQATT, SNEGSKA (reference sequence). The CDR3 runs 11 residues.

This clone was detected only a few times. The chain couples TRBV6-5 to TRBJ2-7; no clear D gene. Germline CDR1 is MNHEY and CDR2 is SVGAGI. The CDR3 sequence is 12 residues long. Trimming took 6 bases from V and 2 from J, leaving 8 bases between them. The CDR3 loop is CASRSDTYEQYF. The CDR3 coding sequence is TGTGCCAGCAGATCCGATACCTACGAGCAGTACTTC.

CDR3 bases: TGTGCCAGCAGCTTACCCCCTCGGCTAGCGGGGATCACCGGGGAGCTGTTTTTT. Translation: CASSLPPRLAGITGELFF. The chain combines TRBV7-9 with TRBJ2-2, with TRBD2 matching over 9 bases. CDR3 size: 18 residues. Germline lookup yields CDR1 SEHNR and CDR2 FQNEAQ (reference sequence). J was trimmed by 4 bases and V by 2 bases; bases with no gene match: 11. The full variable domain, its missing parts supplied by reference TRBV7-9 and TRBJ2-2, is DTGVSQNPRHKITKRGQNVTFRCDPISEHNRLYWYRQTLGQGPEFLTYFQNEAQLEKSRLLSDRFSAERPKGSFSTLEIQRTEQGDSAMYLCASSLPPRLAGITGELFFGEGSRLTVL.

The V and J genes are TRBV7-3 and TRBJ1-2, with D maybe TRBD1 (5 bases). Germline lookup yields CDR1 SGHTA and CDR2 FQGTGA. The CDR3 sequence is 13 residues long. The V gene lost 5 bases and the J gene lost 2 bases, with 9 bases spanning the gap. The CDR3 DNA sequence: TGTGCCAGCAGCCCGGACAAGAACTATGGCTACACCTTC. Protein product: CASSPDKNYGYTF.

V usage is TRBV2 and J usage is TRBJ1-5; a possible D gene is TRBD1 (5 bases). Germline V gene lookup returns CDR1 SNHLY and CDR2 FYNNEI. CDR3 length: 15 amino acids. Trimming pared 4 bases from V and 1 base from J, leaving 11 bases between. The CDR3 reads CASSVFGGSNQPQHF. CDR3 DNA: TGTGCCAGCAGTGTTTTCGGGGGGAGCAATCAGCCCCAGCATTTT.

The chain combines TRBV5-4 with TRBJ2-5; 7 nucleotides match TRBD2. Germline loops: CDR1 SGHNT, CDR2 YYREEE (reference sequence). J lost 3 bases, V lost 0 bases, and 5 bases had no gene match. CDR3 length: 15 amino acids. CDR3 nucleotides: TGTGCCAGCAGCTTGGACGCTAGCGGTGAAGAGACCCAGTACTTC. It is translated as CASSLDASGEETQYF.

The chain couples TRBV7-3 to TRBJ1-2, with D maybe TRBD1 (5 bases). Deletions cut 5 bases from V and 4 bases from J, with 11 bases between. This CDR3 is 13 amino acids long. Germline values: CDR1 SGHTA, CDR2 FQGTGA. This CDR3 is CASSPSGSYGYTF. CDR3 bases: TGTGCCAGCAGCCCCTCAGGGTCCTATGGCTACACCTTC.

This clone was observed a few times. The chain has TRBV5-1 and TRBJ2-1; TRBD2 aligns across 13 bases. There are 16 residues in the CDR3. CDR1 and CDR2 (germline): SGHRS, YFSETQ. V was clipped by 1 base and J by 9 bases; unmatched bases: 7. The CDR3 is CASSLPGTSGIGEQFF. DNA of the CDR3: TGCGCCAGCAGCTTGCCGGGGACTAGCGGGATAGGTGAGCAGTTCTTC.

This chain connects TRBV18 to TRBJ2-5; a possible D gene is TRBD1 (6 bases). The length of the CDR3 is 14 residues. CDR1 and CDR2 (germline): KGHSH, LQKENI. V lost 2 bases, J lost 5 bases, and 12 bases lay in between. As DNA, the CDR3 is TGTGCCAGCTCACCAGGTCCAGGGGAGGAGACCCAGTACTTC. This gives the protein CASSPGPGEETQYF. The complete variable domain, with remaining parts taken from reference TRBV18 and TRBJ2-5, reads NAGVMQNPRHLVRRRGQEARLRCSPMKGHSHVYWYRQLPEEGLKFMVYLQKENIIDESGMPKERFSAEFPKEGPSILRIQQVVRGDSAAYFCASSPGPGEETQYFGPGTRLLVL.

This clone was counted once. This chain links TRBV27 with TRBJ1-1; 7 bases line up with TRBD1. Germline assignment: CDR1 MNHEY and CDR2 SMNVEV (reference sequence). V lost 9 bases, J lost 5 bases, and 12 bases stayed unmatched. The CDR3 is 14 residues long. The CDR3 region has the DNA TGTGCCAGTTCCACTAGGACAGGAGGGACTGAAGCTTTCTTT. Translated: CASSTRTGGTEAFF.

Only one count was recorded for this clone. V gene TRBV4-1 combines with J gene TRBJ1-5; D perhaps matches TRBD1 (5 bases). This CDR3 is 17 amino acids long. The V end was cut by 4 bases, the J end by 1 base, with 17 bases between. Germline V gene data show CDR1 as MGHRA and CDR2 as YSYEKL. Here the CDR3 reads CASSPGWRGQSNQPQHF. CDR3 nucleotides: TGCGCCAGCAGCCCAGGGTGGCGGGGTCAAAGCAATCAGCCCCAGCATTTT.